These 19 T cell receptor beta chains share one sample of origin, sequenced in a study of response to subunit inactivated influenza vaccine. MiXCR, applied by TCRdb to the RT-PCR reads, yields one record per CDR3 protein. The table includes some 850,000 distinct CDR3 sequences, around a sixth detected once. The sample here was PBMCs from blood, taken 4 to 6 days after vaccination. The receptor set was obtained from a man between 45 and 60 years old who received an inactivated influenza vaccine.

This clonotype was recorded a few times. This rearrangement joins TRBV12-3 or TRBV12-4 to TRBJ2-5; 8 positions match TRBD1. The V segment lost 4 bases and the J segment 1 base; nucleotides outside the gene matches: 2. The CDR3 contains 14 residues. Here the CDR3 reads CASSYGQGQETQYF. The CDR3 DNA is TGTGCCAGCAGTTATGGACAGGGCCAAGAGACCCAGTACTTC.

The V call is TRBV11-2, the J call TRBJ2-7; D remains ambiguous. Trimming took 2 bases from V and 5 from J, leaving 10 bases between them. The CDR3 length is 13 residues. Per germline, CDR1 SGHAT and CDR2 FQNNGV. The CDR3 sequence: CASSLWVRDEQYF. The DNA for the CDR3 is TGTGCCAGCAGCTTATGGGTGCGTGACGAGCAGTACTTC.

This clonotype was found a few times. The J gene is TRBJ2-5, the V gene TRBV6-2 or TRBV6-3; D is unresolved. The CDR3 has 13 amino acids. With 4 bases removed from V and 0 bases from J, the gap between germline ends came to 6 bases. The germline V gene encodes CDR1 MNHEY and CDR2 SVGEGT. The CDR3 spells CASSWSYQETQYF. As DNA, the CDR3 is TGTGCCAGCAGTTGGTCGTACCAAGAGACCCAGTACTTC.

V is TRBV5-1 and J is TRBJ1-2, with unresolved D. Germline V gives CDR1 SGHRS, CDR2 YFSETQ. CDR3 length: 14 residues. V was trimmed by 0 bases and J by 8 bases, leaving 14 bases between them. The CDR3 protein is CASSLDGRGDGYTF. The CDR3 coding sequence is TGCGCCAGCAGCTTGGACGGGCGCGGTGACGGCTACACCTTC.

The V call is TRBV7-9, the J call TRBJ2-1, with D hard to call. The CDR3 length is 15 residues. CDR1 is SEHNR and CDR2 is FQNEAQ in the germline V gene (reference sequence). The V gene lost 5 bases and the J gene lost 3 bases, with 14 bases spanning the gap. For the CDR3, the DNA is TGTGCCAGCAGCCAGAACTCGTTCCTCTACAATGAGCAGTTCTTC. Protein sequence: CASSQNSFLYNEQFF.

This clonotype was seen repeatedly, ten times or more. V and J are TRBV6-1 and TRBJ2-7; 11 nucleotides align to TRBD2. After removal of 6 bases from V and 2 bases from J, the junction contained 3 bases not matched to a gene. CDR3 length: 14 residues. Germline assignment: CDR1 MNHNS and CDR2 SASEGT. The CDR3 nucleotides read TGTGCCAGCAGCCCGGGACTAGCGGCCTACGAGCAGTACTTC. It is translated as CASSPGLAAYEQYF.

The rearrangement links TRBV18 to TRBJ1-4; no firm D call. Between the trimmed V and J ends, which lost 2 bases and 8 bases, there was a span of 9 bases. In germline, CDR1 is KGHSH, CDR2 LQKENI. The length of the CDR3 is 13 residues. CDR3 amino acids: CASSPSPGEKLFF. The DNA of the CDR3 is TGTGCCAGCTCACCATCCCCTGGGGAAAAACTGTTTTTT.

This clonotype has more than one count but fewer than ten. This sequence joins TRBV7-2 and TRBJ1-6; TRBD1 agrees at 7 bases. V gave up 1 base and J gave up 9 bases; unmatched junction bases: 6. CDR1 is SGHTA and CDR2 is FQGNSA in the germline V gene. The CDR3 has 15 amino acids. CDR3 region: CASSLEGAGSSPLHF. The DNA of the CDR3 is TGTGCCAGCAGCTTAGAGGGGGCAGGTAGTTCACCCCTCCACTTT.

The genes are TRBV7-3 and TRBJ2-1; D is unresolved. Germline CDR1 reads SGHTA; CDR2 reads FQGTGA. CDR3 length: 15 residues. V was clipped by 2 bases and J by 7 bases, with 15 bases between them. Here the CDR3 DNA reads TGTGCCAGCAGCTTACGGGTTAGCTTGGGTAATGAGCAGTTCTTC. It yields the protein CASSLRVSLGNEQFF. The full variable domain, completed using reference TRBV7-3 and TRBJ2-1, is GAGVSQTPSNKVTEKGKYVELRCDPISGHTALYWYRQSLGQGPEFLIYFQGTGAADDSGLPNDRFFAVRPEGSVSTLKIQRTERGDSAVYLCASSLRVSLGNEQFFGPGTRLTVL.

In this sample, this clonotype turned up a few times. The gene calls are TRBV6-1 and TRBJ2-3; TRBD1 matches at 10 bases. This CDR3 comprises 15 residues. V trimming: 7 bases; J trimming: 6 bases; junction bases outside the gene matches: 10. CDR1 and CDR2 from the germline V gene are MNHNS and SASEGT. CDR3 in DNA: TGTGCCAGCACCAAGACAGGGGGCGGGAAGGATACGCAGTATTTT. It is translated as CASTKTGGGKDTQYF.

This chain connects TRBV28 to TRBJ2-5; unclear D gene. V lost 3 bases and J lost 7, with 15 bases in between. Germline CDR1 MDHEN, CDR2 SYDVKM. CDR3 length: 14 residues. The CDR3 here is CASSFGLLRLTQYF. The CDR3, as DNA: TGTGCCAGCAGTTTCGGCCTCCTTCGGTTGACCCAGTACTTC.

This clonotype turned up a few times. The gene calls are TRBV6-5 and TRBJ1-5, with a tentative D call TRBD1 (5 bases). The CDR3 runs to 15 residues. The germline CDR1 and CDR2 sequences are MNHEY and SVGAGI. The V and J ends lost 4 bases and 9 bases respectively, with 19 bases between them. The CDR3 DNA is TGTGCCAGCAGTTCCAACATCAGGGACCCAGGGCCCCAGCATTTT. Translating it yields CASSSNIRDPGPQHF.

This clonotype was seen more than once but under ten times. V is TRBV7-8 and J is TRBJ2-5; 7 positions match TRBD2. The J segment lost 2 bases and the V segment lost 5 bases, leaving 11 bases of the junction unmatched. The CDR3 has 16 residues. Per germline, CDR1 SGHVS and CDR2 FQNEAQ. This chain's CDR3 is CASSLGAAGVQETQYF. Written as DNA, the CDR3 is TGTGCCAGCAGCCTGGGTGCTGCGGGAGTACAAGAGACCCAGTACTTC.

In DNA, the CDR3 is TGTGCCAGCAGCTTAGGAGACGCCCGGTACAATGAGCAGTTCTTC. Translating it yields CASSLGDARYNEQFF. The V gene is TRBV7-2, the J gene TRBJ2-1; D uncertain. Trimming left V 1 base short and J 4 bases short, with 11 bases between. The length of the CDR3 is 15 residues. The V gene's germline CDR1 is SGHTA and CDR2 FQGNSA.

The chain employs TRBV5-1 and TRBJ2-3, with a tentative D call TRBD1 (6 bases). The V gene's germline CDR1 is SGHRS and CDR2 YFSETQ. The CDR3 contains 13 residues. V lost 3 bases, J lost 2 bases, and 7 bases lay in between. The CDR3 sequence: CASSWTVTDTQYF. Here the CDR3 DNA reads TGCGCCAGCAGCTGGACAGTCACAGATACGCAGTATTTT. Full variable domain (outside the CDR3, taken from reference TRBV5-1 and TRBJ2-3): KAGVTQTPRYLIKTRGQQVTLSCSPISGHRSVSWYQQTPGQGLQFLFEYFSETQRNKGNFPGRFSGRQFSNSRSEMNVSTLELGDSALYLCASSWTVTDTQYFGPGTRLTVL.

A few counts support this clonotype. V gene TRBV12-3 or TRBV12-4 combines with J gene TRBJ1-6; no clear D gene. Deletions cut 4 bases from V and 4 bases from J, with 11 bases between. This CDR3 region has 15 residues. CDR3 sequence reads: CASSSGNLYNSPLHF. Here the CDR3 DNA reads TGTGCCAGCAGTTCCGGGAACCTATATAATTCACCCCTCCACTTT.

This clonotype was counted only a few times. The DNA of the CDR3 is TGTGCCAGCAGTATCCTAGACGGCTCCTACGAGCAGTACTTC. Translation gives CASSILDGSYEQYF. V gene TRBV28 combines with J gene TRBJ2-7; D unresolved. This CDR3 is 14 amino acids long. Germline V lookup: CDR1 MDHEN, CDR2 SYDVKM. V lost 5 bases and J lost 0, with 11 bases in between.

This clonotype has more than one count but fewer than ten. The genes are TRBV20-1 and TRBJ2-3, with 10 nucleotides matching TRBD2. CDR1 is DFQATT, CDR2 SNEGSKA, per germline (reference sequence). This CDR3 has 15 residues. Unmatched junction bases numbered 3, after V lost 2 bases and J lost 1 base. This CDR3 reads CSARPSGRGTDTQYF. The DNA of the CDR3 is TGCAGTGCTAGACCAAGCGGGAGGGGCACAGATACGCAGTATTTT.

This clonotype was detected only a few times. This chain connects TRBV29-1 to TRBJ1-1; perhaps TRBD1 as D (5 bases). Germline V CDR1 and CDR2: SQVTM, ANQGSEA. The CDR3 totals 14 residues. Trimming left V 6 bases short and J 0 bases short, with 14 bases between. The CDR3 loop reads CSVAMGGVNTEAFF. CDR3 bases: TGCAGCGTCGCCATGGGGGGTGTGAACACTGAAGCTTTCTTT.